A single sample gave rise to the 30 T cell receptor beta chains below, sequenced in a study of blood T cell repertoires in COVID-19. TCRdb's table, derived via immunoSEQ multiplex PCR, lists solely in-frame clones and lacks some. The sample holds about 180,000 clones, 70% to 90% seen once. The sequenced sample was peripheral blood. These TCRs come from a man younger than 30 who had recovered from COVID-19.

The chain links TRBV6-5 to TRBJ2-7, with 7 bases fitting TRBD2. This CDR3 is built from 14 residues. The V and J ends lost 4 bases and 7 bases, in that order; junction bases with no gene match: 10. Germline lookup yields CDR1 MNHEY and CDR2 SVGAGI. DNA for the CDR3: TGTGCCAGCAGTTCCTCGGGACTATTAATAGAGCAGTACTTC. Amino acids: CASSSSGLLIEQYF.

Turning to this clone: The germline gene is not matched at one end of the junction; a read error may be the cause. J is TRBJ1-1 and V is TRBV13; D uncertain. CDR1 is PRHDT, CDR2 FYEKMQ, per germline (reference sequence). This CDR3 spans 15 amino acids. CDR3 sequence: CASSLGPGLKTEAFF. CDR3 nucleotides: TGTGCCAGCAGCTTAGGGCCGGGGTTGAAGACTGAAGCTTTCTTT.

The genes are TRBV5-1 and TRBJ1-4, with no clear D. The CDR3 has 13 amino acids. V lost 0 bases and J 8 bases, leaving 8 bases between the germline ends. Germline-derived CDR1 and CDR2 are SGHRS and YFSETQ. The CDR3 nucleotides read TGCGCCAGCAGCTTGGTGCTATCCGAAAAACTGTTTTTT. It specifies CASSLVLSEKLFF.

The chain joins TRBV18 to TRBJ1-3; unclear D gene. The CDR3 is 14 amino acids. Germline assignment: CDR1 KGHSH and CDR2 LQKENI. Trimming stripped 3 bases from V and 1 base from J, with 7 bases between. CDR3 residues: CASSPQKSGNTIYF. The CDR3 DNA follows: TGTGCCAGCTCACCCCAAAAATCTGGAAACACCATATATTTT.

This clone was counted ten times or more. The J gene is TRBJ2-7, the V gene TRBV13; maybe TRBD2 (5 bases). CDR3 length: 13 amino acids. CDR1 and CDR2 (germline): PRHDT, FYEKMQ (reference sequence). V was clipped by 5 bases and J by 3 bases, with 11 bases between them. The CDR3 here is CASSPRGFYEQYF. In DNA, the CDR3 is TGTGCCAGCAGCCCCCGAGGGTTCTACGAGCAGTACTTC.

The V and J genes are TRBV25-1 and TRBJ2-7; 10 bases agree with TRBD1. V lost 6 bases, J lost 7 bases, and 9 bases stayed unmatched. Germline CDR1 reads MGHDK; CDR2 reads SYGVNS. The CDR3 is 14 amino acids. Here the CDR3 DNA reads TGTGCCAGCAGGACCGGGACAGGGGTTGGGGAGCAGTACTTC. This codes for CASRTGTGVGEQYF.

The chain recombines TRBV27 with TRBJ1-2, with 7 positions matching TRBD1. Germline CDR1 MNHEY, CDR2 SMNVEV (reference sequence). CDR3 size: 16 residues. V trimming: 1 base; J trimming: 9 bases; junction bases outside the gene matches: 14. The CDR3 protein is CASSLYRAGGFYSYTF. The DNA of the CDR3 is TGTGCCAGCAGTTTATATCGGGCAGGGGGGTTTTATAGCTACACCTTC.

This sequence joins TRBV10-1 and TRBJ1-1; D call uncertain. The CDR3 contains 13 residues. With 3 bases removed from V and 8 bases from J, the gap between germline ends came to 13 bases. Germline CDR1 reads WNHNN; CDR2 reads SYGVQD (reference sequence). CDR3 sequence: CASSDGSYREAFF. The CDR3 nucleotides are TGCGCCAGCAGTGACGGGTCCTACCGAGAAGCTTTCTTT.

The V and J genes are TRBV4-3 and TRBJ2-1; tentative D call: TRBD2 (5 bases). This CDR3 is built from 14 residues. The germline CDR1 and CDR2 sequences are LGHNA and YSLEER. Trimming removed 6 bases at V and 2 bases at J, with 11 bases between. The CDR3 loop is CASSLIGTYNEQFF. In nucleotides, the CDR3 is TGCGCCAGCAGTCTGATCGGGACCTACAATGAGCAGTTCTTC.

J is TRBJ2-7 and V is TRBV9, with 11 bases lining up with TRBD2. The CDR3 runs 16 residues. Per the germline V gene, CDR1 is SGDLS and CDR2 is YYNGEE. V dropped 1 base and J dropped 6; count of bases not matched to a gene: 9. Here the CDR3 DNA reads TGTGCCAGCAGCGTATCCGGGACTAGCGGTACTAGCGAGCAGTACTTC. It codes for CASSVSGTSGTSEQYF.

V usage is TRBV5-6 and J usage is TRBJ2-3, with D possibly being TRBD1 (6 bases). This CDR3 region has 15 residues. The germline V gene encodes CDR1 SGHDT and CDR2 YYEEEE. V lost 0 bases and J lost 2, with 10 bases in between. For the CDR3, the DNA is TGTGCCAGCAGCTTGGGGACAGAGTACACAGATACGCAGTATTTT. Its translation is CASSLGTEYTDTQYF.

The genes are TRBV6-1 and TRBJ2-5, with D unclear. Germline V gives CDR1 MNHNS, CDR2 SASEGT. The CDR3 spans 12 residues. V was shortened by 1 base and J by 4 bases, with 4 bases between the two germline ends. CDR3 region: CASSEVGETQYF. The DNA of the CDR3 is TGTGCCAGCAGTGAAGTCGGAGAGACCCAGTACTTC.

This sequence joins TRBV2 and TRBJ2-1, with D possibly TRBD2 on 6 matching bases. Deletions cut 7 bases from V and 0 bases from J, with 13 bases between. Germline values: CDR1 SNHLY, CDR2 FYNNEI. This CDR3 spans 15 amino acids. The CDR3 DNA reads TGTGCCAGCACCGATCGGGGGAACTCCTACAATGAGCAGTTCTTC. This gives the protein CASTDRGNSYNEQFF.

The chain carries TRBV19 and TRBJ1-5; 7 bases map to TRBD1. Germline trimming cut 7 bases from V and 7 bases from J; bases unmatched to any gene: 10. The length of the CDR3 is 14 residues. CDR1 and CDR2 (germline): LNHDA, SQIVND (reference sequence). The CDR3: CASTITGERQPQHF. As DNA, the CDR3 is TGTGCCAGTACCATAACAGGGGAACGACAGCCCCAGCATTTT.

This clone was seen just once. The gene calls are TRBV7-3 and TRBJ1-1; a possible D gene is TRBD1 (6 bases). V lost 3 bases, J lost 1 base, and 9 bases lay in between. The germline V gene encodes CDR1 SGHTA and CDR2 FQGTGA. The CDR3 runs 14 residues. The CDR3 loop reads CASSFTGRNTEAFF. The DNA of the CDR3 is TGTGCCAGCAGCTTTACAGGGAGGAACACTGAAGCTTTCTTT.

The chain has TRBV9 and TRBJ1-2; D unresolved. Trimming left V 0 bases short and J 7 bases short, with 19 bases between. Per the germline V gene, CDR1 is SGDLS and CDR2 is YYNGEE. This CDR3 region has 16 residues. This CDR3 reads CASSVGGSWRSFGYTF. The CDR3 DNA reads TGTGCCAGCAGCGTAGGAGGCAGTTGGCGATCATTTGGCTACACCTTC.

In nucleotides, the CDR3 is TGTGCCAGCAGCATCGGTAACTACGAGCAGTACTTC. Translating it yields CASSIGNYEQYF. The V gene is TRBV12-3 or TRBV12-4, the J gene TRBJ2-7, with no clear D. Trimming shortened V by 6 bases and J by 3 bases, and 9 bases separated the two germline ends. The length of the CDR3 is 12 residues.

The V gene is TRBV9, the J gene TRBJ2-7; 9 nucleotides match TRBD2. Trimming removed 3 bases from V and 2 bases from J; junction bases left unmatched: 3. This CDR3 has 14 residues. Germline CDR1 and CDR2: SGDLS and YYNGEE. CDR3 protein: CASSASGMTYEQYF. The CDR3 coding sequence is TGTGCCAGCAGCGCTAGCGGGATGACCTACGAGCAGTACTTC.

The rearrangement joins TRBV7-9 to TRBJ2-7, with D possibly TRBD2 on 6 matching bases. This CDR3 region has 13 residues. The V and J ends lost 8 bases and 3 bases respectively, with 14 bases between them. Germline V gene data show CDR1 as SEHNR and CDR2 as FQNEAQ (reference sequence). CDR3 coding DNA: TGTGCCAGCGCGGGGCAGAGAGACTACGAGCAGTACTTC. Protein: CASAGQRDYEQYF. Combining the CDR3 with reference TRBV7-9 and TRBJ2-7 gives the whole variable domain DTGVSQNPRHKITKRGQNVTFRCDPISEHNRLYWYRQTLGQGPEFLTYFQNEAQLEKSRLLSDRFSAERPKGSFSTLEIQRTEQGDSAMYLCASAGQRDYEQYFGPGTRLTVT.

The chain joins TRBV20-1 to TRBJ1-2; 9 bases align to TRBD1. Germline trimming cut 7 bases from V and 7 bases from J; bases unmatched to any gene: 4. This CDR3 has 11 residues. Per the germline V gene, CDR1 is DFQATT and CDR2 is SNEGSKA (reference sequence). For the CDR3, the DNA is TGCAGTGGGGGGACAGGGCTTGGCTACACCTTC. This encodes CSGGTGLGYTF.

The chain has TRBV6-5 and TRBJ2-1, with TRBD2 identical over 10 bases. V shed 7 bases and J 4 bases; nucleotides not matched to a gene: 7. The CDR3 extends over 15 amino acids. Per the germline V gene, CDR1 is MNHEY and CDR2 is SVGAGI. In nucleotides, the CDR3 is TGTGCCAGCATCGTAAGCGGGGGGGATTACAATGAGCAGTTCTTC. Encoded protein: CASIVSGGDYNEQFF.

The chain recombines TRBV5-4 with TRBJ1-1; maybe TRBD1 (5 bases). V lost 0 bases, J lost 2 bases, and 14 bases lay in between. CDR3 length equals 16 residues. In germline, CDR1 is SGHNT, CDR2 YYREEE (reference sequence). In nucleotides, the CDR3 is TGTGCCAGCAGCTTGGGCGGGGCCGCTTTTAACACTGAAGCTTTCTTT. Amino acid sequence: CASSLGGAAFNTEAFF.

This clone was counted once. V gene TRBV7-6 combines with J gene TRBJ2-7; TRBD2 aligns across 8 bases. V shed 4 bases and J 0 bases; nucleotides not matched to a gene: 8. Germline values: CDR1 SGHVS, CDR2 FNYEAQ. This CDR3 is built from 16 residues. CDR3 region: CASSSESTSGSYEQYF. The CDR3 DNA sequence: TGTGCCAGCAGCTCAGAGTCTACTAGCGGCTCCTACGAGCAGTACTTC. The whole variable domain, filled in from reference TRBV7-6 and TRBJ2-7, reads GAGVSQSPRYKVTKRGQDVALRCDPISGHVSLYWYRQALGQGPEFLTYFNYEAQQDKSGLPNDRFSAERPEGSISTLTIQRTEQRDSAMYRCASSSESTSGSYEQYFGPGTRLTVT.

This clone was observed once. This sequence joins TRBV19 and TRBJ1-5; D is unclear. This CDR3 comprises 15 residues. The V gene's germline CDR1 is LNHDA and CDR2 SQIVND (reference sequence). Trimming cost V 7 bases and J 1 base, with 14 bases left between them. The CDR3 region is CASILGVGSNQPQHF. DNA of the CDR3: TGTGCCAGTATATTGGGAGTTGGAAGCAATCAGCCCCAGCATTTT.

The J gene is TRBJ2-1, the V gene TRBV6-5; 10 bases map to TRBD2. CDR1 and CDR2 (germline): MNHEY, SVGAGI. The CDR3 totals 15 residues. V shed 2 bases, J shed 9 bases, and the junction held 7 bases outside the gene matches. CDR3 region: CASSYGLAGVGEQFF. CDR3 coding DNA: TGTGCCAGCAGTTACGGGCTAGCGGGAGTTGGTGAGCAGTTCTTC.

The chain couples TRBV28 to TRBJ2-3, with 7 bases matching TRBD1. Germline V lookup: CDR1 MDHEN, CDR2 SYDVKM. There are 15 residues in the CDR3. V lost 5 bases to trimming and J lost 0 bases; unmatched junction nucleotides: 5. The DNA of the CDR3 is TGTGCCAGCAGTGCCCCGGGACAGAGCACAGATACGCAGTATTTT. Translating gives CASSAPGQSTDTQYF.

Details on this clone: A junction boundary mismatches the germline segment, possibly from a read error. CDR3 sequence: CASSSSQRGEDEQFF. The CDR3 nucleotides are TGTGCTAGCAGCTCCAGTCAGCGGGGGGAGGATGAGCAGTTCTTC. V gene TRBV7-7 combines with J gene TRBJ2-1, with TRBD2 matching 9 bases. This CDR3 has 15 residues. Germline lookup yields CDR1 SSHAT and CDR2 FNYEAQ (reference sequence).

This chain joins TRBV27 and TRBJ2-7; 8 bases match TRBD2. Trimming took 5 bases from V and 1 from J; bases not matched to a gene: 10. Germline V lookup: CDR1 MNHEY, CDR2 SMNVEV (reference sequence). The CDR3 runs to 16 residues. Here the CDR3 reads CASSLLTSARSYEQYF. The DNA for the CDR3 is TGTGCCAGCAGTCTCCTGACTAGCGCGAGATCCTACGAGCAGTACTTC.

The genes are TRBV28 and TRBJ2-1; TRBD1 matches 7 bases. The CDR3 has 15 residues. V shed 2 bases and J 12 bases; nucleotides not matched to a gene: 13. CDR1 is MDHEN and CDR2 is SYDVKM in the germline V gene. The DNA for the CDR3 is TGTGCCAGCAGTTTAGGTACGGGCAGGGGGAAGGCGCAGTTCTTC. Translating it yields CASSLGTGRGKAQFF.

The rearrangement links TRBV11-2 to TRBJ1-5; 7 bases fit TRBD1. The CDR3 is 13 residues long. Germline V gives CDR1 SGHAT, CDR2 FQNNGV. V shed 3 bases, J shed 7 bases, and the junction held 3 bases outside the gene matches. The chain's CDR3 is CASSLAGGQPQHF. The CDR3 DNA sequence: TGTGCCAGCAGCTTGGCAGGGGGGCAGCCCCAGCATTTT.